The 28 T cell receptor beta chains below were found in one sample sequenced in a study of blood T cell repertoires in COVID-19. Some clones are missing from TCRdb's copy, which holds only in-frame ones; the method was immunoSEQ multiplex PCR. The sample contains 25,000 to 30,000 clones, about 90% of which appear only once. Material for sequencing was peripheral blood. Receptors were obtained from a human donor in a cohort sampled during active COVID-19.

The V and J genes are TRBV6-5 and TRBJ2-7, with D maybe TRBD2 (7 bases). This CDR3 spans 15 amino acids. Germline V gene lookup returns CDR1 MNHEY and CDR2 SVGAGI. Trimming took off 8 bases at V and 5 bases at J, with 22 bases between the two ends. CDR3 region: CASGRFGGLEDEQYF. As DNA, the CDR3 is TGTGCCAGCGGTCGGTTCGGGGGGCTGGAGGACGAGCAGTACTTC.

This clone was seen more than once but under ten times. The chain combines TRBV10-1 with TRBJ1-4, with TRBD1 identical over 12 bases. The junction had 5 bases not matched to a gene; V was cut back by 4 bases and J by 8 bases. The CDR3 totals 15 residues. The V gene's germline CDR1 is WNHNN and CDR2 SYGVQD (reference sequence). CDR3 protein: CASSVGTGGKEKLFF. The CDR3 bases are TGCGCCAGCAGTGTTGGGACAGGGGGCAAAGAAAAACTGTTTTTT.

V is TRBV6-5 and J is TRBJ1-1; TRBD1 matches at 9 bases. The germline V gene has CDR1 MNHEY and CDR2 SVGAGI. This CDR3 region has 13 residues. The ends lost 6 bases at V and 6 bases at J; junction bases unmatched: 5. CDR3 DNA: TGTGCCAGCAGCTCCGGGACAGGGTCTGAAGCTTTCTTT. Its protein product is CASSSGTGSEAFF.

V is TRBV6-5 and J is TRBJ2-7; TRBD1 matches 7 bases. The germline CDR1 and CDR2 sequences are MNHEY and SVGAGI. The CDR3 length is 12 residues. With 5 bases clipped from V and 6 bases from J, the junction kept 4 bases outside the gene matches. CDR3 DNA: TGTGCCAGCAGTACCCCAGGGGGCGAGCAGTACTTC. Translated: CASSTPGGEQYF.

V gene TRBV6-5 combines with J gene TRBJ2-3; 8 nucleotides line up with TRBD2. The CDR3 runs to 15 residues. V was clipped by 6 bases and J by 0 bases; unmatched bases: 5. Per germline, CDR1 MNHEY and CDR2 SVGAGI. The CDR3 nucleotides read TGTGCCAGCAGCACCCGGGGGGGTAGCACAGATACGCAGTATTTT. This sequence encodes CASSTRGGSTDTQYF.

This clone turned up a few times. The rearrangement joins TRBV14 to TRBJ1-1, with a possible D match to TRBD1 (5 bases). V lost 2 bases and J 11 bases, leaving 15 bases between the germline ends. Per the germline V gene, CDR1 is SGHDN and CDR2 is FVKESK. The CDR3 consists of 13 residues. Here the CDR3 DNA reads TGTGCCAGCAGCCAATATGGGGGAGCGGGGGCTTTCTTT. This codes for CASSQYGGAGAFF.

CDR3 coding DNA: TGTGCCAGCAGCTTATTTGCGGCTAGCGGGGGGCCCGAGTACTTC. Translation: CASSLFAASGGPEYF. This chain connects TRBV7-2 to TRBJ2-7; 11 bases are shared with TRBD2. The CDR3 runs to 15 residues. Germline values: CDR1 SGHTA, CDR2 FQGNSA. V shed 2 bases, J shed 11 bases, and the junction held 11 bases outside the gene matches.

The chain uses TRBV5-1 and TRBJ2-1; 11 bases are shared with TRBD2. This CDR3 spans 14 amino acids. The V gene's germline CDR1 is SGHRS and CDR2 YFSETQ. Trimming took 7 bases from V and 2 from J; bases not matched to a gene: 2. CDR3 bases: TGCGCCAGCCAGACTAGCGGGGCCTACAATGAGCAGTTCTTC. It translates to CASQTSGAYNEQFF.

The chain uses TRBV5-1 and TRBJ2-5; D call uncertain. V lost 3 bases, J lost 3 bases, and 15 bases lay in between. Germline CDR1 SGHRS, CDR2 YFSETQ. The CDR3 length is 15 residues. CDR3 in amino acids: CASSWSTSYKETQYF. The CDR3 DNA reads TGCGCCAGCAGCTGGAGTACATCTTACAAAGAGACCCAGTACTTC.

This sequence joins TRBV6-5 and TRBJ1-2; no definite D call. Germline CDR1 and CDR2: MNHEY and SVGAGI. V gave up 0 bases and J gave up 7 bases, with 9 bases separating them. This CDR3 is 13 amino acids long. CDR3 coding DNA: TGTGCCAGCAGTTACTCGATTAGCTCTGGCTACACCTTC. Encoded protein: CASSYSISSGYTF.

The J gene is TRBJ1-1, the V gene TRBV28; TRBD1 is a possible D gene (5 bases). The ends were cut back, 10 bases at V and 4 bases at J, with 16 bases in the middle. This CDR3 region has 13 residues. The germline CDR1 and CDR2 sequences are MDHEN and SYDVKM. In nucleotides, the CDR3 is TGTGCCACCATGCAGGGAGGAAGCACTGAAGCTTTCTTT. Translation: CATMQGGSTEAFF.

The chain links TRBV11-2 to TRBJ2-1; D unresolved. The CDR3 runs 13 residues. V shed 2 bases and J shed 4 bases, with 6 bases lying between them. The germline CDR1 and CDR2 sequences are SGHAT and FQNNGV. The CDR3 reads CASSLYKYNEQFF. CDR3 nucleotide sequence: TGTGCCAGCAGCTTATACAAATACAATGAGCAGTTCTTC.

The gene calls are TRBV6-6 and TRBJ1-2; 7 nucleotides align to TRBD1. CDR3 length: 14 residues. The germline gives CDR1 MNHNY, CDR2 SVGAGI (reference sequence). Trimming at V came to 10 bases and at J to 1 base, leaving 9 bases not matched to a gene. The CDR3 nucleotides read TGTGCCACCCGACAGGACAGGATTAACTATGGCTACACCTTC. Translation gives CATRQDRINYGYTF.

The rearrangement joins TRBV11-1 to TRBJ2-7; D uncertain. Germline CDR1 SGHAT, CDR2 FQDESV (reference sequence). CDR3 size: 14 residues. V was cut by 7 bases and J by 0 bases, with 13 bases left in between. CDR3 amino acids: CASTEPGTSYEQYF. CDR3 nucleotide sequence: TGTGCCAGCACCGAACCTGGCACCTCCTACGAGCAGTACTTC.

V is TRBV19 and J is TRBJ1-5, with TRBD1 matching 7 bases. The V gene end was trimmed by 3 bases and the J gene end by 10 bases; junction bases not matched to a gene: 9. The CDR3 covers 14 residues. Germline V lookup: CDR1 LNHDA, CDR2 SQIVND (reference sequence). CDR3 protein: CASSMGTEINPQHF. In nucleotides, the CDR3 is TGTGCCAGTAGTATGGGGACAGAAATTAATCCCCAGCATTTT.

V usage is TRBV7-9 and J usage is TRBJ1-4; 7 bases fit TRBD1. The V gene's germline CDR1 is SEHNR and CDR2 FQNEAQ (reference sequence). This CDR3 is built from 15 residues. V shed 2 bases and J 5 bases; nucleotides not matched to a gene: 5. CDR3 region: CASSLSTGQNEKLFF. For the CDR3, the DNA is TGTGCCAGCAGCTTATCGACAGGGCAAAATGAAAAACTGTTTTTT.

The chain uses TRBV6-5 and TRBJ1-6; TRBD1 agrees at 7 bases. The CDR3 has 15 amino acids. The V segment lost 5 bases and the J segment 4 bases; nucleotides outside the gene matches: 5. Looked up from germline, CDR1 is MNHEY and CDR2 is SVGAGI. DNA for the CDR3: TGTGCCAGCAGTCAATGGACAGGATATAATTCACCCCTCCACTTT. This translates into CASSQWTGYNSPLHF.

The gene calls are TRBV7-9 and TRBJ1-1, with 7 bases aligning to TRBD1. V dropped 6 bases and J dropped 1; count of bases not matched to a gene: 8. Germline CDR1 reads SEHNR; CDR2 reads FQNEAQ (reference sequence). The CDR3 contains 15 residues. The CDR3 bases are TGTGCCAGCAGAAAGGGGGCAGGGGGGAACACTGAAGCTTTCTTT. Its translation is CASRKGAGGNTEAFF.

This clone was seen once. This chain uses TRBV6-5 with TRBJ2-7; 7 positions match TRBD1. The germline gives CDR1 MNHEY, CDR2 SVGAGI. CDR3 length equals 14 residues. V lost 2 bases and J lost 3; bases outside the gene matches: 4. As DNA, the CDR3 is TGTGCCAGCAGTTACGACAGGGATATCTACGAGCAGTACTTC. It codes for CASSYDRDIYEQYF.

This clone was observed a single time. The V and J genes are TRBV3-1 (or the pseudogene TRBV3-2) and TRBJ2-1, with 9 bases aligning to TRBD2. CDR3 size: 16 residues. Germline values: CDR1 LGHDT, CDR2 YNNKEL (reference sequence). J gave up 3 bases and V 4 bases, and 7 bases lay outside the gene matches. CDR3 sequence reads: CASSRASSGVYNEQFF. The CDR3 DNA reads TGTGCCAGCAGCCGCGCCTCTAGCGGGGTCTACAATGAGCAGTTCTTC.

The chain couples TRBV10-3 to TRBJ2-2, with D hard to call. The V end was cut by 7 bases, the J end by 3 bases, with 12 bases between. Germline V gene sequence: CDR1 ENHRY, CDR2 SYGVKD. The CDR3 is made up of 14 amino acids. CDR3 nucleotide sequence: TGTGCCATCACCGAACGAGGTTACACCGGGGAGCTGTTTTTT. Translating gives CAITERGYTGELFF.

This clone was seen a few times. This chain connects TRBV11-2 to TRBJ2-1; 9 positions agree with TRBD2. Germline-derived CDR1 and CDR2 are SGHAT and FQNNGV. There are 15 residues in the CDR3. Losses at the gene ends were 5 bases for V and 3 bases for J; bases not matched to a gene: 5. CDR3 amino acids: CASSLSGGIYNEQFF. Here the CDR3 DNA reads TGTGCCAGCAGCCTAAGCGGGGGGATCTACAATGAGCAGTTCTTC. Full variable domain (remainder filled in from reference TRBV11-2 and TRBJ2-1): EAGVAQSPRYKIIEKRQSVAFWCNPISGHATLYWYQQILGQGPKLLIQFQNNGVVDDSQLPKDRFSAERLKGVDSTLKIQPAKLEDSAVYLCASSLSGGIYNEQFFGPGTRLTVL.

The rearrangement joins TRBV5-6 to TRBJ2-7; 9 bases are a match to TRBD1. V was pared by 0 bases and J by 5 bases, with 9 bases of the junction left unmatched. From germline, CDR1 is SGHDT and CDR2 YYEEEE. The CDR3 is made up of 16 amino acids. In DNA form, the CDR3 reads TGTGCCAGCAGCTTGGTTATACAGGGGGCGGGGGACGAGCAGTACTTC. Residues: CASSLVIQGAGDEQYF.

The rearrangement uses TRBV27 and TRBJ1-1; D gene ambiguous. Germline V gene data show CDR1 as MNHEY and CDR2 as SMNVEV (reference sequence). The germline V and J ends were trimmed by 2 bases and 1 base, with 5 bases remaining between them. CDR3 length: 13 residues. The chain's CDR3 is CASSLGRNTEAFF. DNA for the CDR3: TGTGCCAGCAGTTTAGGCAGGAACACTGAAGCTTTCTTT.

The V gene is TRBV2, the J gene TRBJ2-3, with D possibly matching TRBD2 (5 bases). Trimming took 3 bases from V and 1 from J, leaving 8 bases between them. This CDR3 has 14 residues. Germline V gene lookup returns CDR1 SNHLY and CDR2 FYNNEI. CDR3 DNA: TGTGCCAGCAGTGATCCGAGGGGCACAGATACGCAGTATTTT. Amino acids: CASSDPRGTDTQYF.

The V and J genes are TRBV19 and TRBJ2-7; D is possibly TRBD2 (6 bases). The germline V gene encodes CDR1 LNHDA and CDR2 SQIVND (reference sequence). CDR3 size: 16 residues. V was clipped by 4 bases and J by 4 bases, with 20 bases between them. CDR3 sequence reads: CASSNRERPLPYEQYF. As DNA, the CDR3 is TGTGCCAGTAGTAATCGGGAGCGGCCCCTTCCATACGAGCAGTACTTC.

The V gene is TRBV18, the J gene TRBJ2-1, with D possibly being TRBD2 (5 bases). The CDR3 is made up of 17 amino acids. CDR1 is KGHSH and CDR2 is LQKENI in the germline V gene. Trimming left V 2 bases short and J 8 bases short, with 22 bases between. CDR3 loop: CASSPGETNQAVDEQFF. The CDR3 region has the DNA TGTGCCAGCTCACCAGGCGAGACTAACCAGGCGGTTGATGAGCAGTTCTTC.

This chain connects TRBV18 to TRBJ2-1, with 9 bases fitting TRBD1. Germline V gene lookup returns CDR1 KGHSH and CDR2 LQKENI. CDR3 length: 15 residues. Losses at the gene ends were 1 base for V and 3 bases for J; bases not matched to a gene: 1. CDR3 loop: CASSPQGQGYNEQFF. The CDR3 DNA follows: TGTGCCAGCTCACCACAGGGACAGGGCTACAATGAGCAGTTCTTC.